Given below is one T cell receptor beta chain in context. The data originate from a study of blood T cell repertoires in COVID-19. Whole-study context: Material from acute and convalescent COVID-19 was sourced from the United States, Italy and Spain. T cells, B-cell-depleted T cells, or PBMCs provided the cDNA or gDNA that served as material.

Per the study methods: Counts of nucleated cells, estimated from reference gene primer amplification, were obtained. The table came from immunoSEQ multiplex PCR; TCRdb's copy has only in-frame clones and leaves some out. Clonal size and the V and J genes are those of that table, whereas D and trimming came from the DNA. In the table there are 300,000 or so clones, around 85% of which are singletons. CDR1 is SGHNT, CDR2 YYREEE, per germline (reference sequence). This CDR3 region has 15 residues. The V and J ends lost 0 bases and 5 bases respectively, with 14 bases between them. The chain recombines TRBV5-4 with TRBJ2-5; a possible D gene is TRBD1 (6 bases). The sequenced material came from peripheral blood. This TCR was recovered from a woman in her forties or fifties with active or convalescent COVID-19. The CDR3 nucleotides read TGTGCCAGCAGCTTGGATCAGGGGCGCGTGGAGACCCAGTACTTC. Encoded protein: CASSLDQGRVETQYF.